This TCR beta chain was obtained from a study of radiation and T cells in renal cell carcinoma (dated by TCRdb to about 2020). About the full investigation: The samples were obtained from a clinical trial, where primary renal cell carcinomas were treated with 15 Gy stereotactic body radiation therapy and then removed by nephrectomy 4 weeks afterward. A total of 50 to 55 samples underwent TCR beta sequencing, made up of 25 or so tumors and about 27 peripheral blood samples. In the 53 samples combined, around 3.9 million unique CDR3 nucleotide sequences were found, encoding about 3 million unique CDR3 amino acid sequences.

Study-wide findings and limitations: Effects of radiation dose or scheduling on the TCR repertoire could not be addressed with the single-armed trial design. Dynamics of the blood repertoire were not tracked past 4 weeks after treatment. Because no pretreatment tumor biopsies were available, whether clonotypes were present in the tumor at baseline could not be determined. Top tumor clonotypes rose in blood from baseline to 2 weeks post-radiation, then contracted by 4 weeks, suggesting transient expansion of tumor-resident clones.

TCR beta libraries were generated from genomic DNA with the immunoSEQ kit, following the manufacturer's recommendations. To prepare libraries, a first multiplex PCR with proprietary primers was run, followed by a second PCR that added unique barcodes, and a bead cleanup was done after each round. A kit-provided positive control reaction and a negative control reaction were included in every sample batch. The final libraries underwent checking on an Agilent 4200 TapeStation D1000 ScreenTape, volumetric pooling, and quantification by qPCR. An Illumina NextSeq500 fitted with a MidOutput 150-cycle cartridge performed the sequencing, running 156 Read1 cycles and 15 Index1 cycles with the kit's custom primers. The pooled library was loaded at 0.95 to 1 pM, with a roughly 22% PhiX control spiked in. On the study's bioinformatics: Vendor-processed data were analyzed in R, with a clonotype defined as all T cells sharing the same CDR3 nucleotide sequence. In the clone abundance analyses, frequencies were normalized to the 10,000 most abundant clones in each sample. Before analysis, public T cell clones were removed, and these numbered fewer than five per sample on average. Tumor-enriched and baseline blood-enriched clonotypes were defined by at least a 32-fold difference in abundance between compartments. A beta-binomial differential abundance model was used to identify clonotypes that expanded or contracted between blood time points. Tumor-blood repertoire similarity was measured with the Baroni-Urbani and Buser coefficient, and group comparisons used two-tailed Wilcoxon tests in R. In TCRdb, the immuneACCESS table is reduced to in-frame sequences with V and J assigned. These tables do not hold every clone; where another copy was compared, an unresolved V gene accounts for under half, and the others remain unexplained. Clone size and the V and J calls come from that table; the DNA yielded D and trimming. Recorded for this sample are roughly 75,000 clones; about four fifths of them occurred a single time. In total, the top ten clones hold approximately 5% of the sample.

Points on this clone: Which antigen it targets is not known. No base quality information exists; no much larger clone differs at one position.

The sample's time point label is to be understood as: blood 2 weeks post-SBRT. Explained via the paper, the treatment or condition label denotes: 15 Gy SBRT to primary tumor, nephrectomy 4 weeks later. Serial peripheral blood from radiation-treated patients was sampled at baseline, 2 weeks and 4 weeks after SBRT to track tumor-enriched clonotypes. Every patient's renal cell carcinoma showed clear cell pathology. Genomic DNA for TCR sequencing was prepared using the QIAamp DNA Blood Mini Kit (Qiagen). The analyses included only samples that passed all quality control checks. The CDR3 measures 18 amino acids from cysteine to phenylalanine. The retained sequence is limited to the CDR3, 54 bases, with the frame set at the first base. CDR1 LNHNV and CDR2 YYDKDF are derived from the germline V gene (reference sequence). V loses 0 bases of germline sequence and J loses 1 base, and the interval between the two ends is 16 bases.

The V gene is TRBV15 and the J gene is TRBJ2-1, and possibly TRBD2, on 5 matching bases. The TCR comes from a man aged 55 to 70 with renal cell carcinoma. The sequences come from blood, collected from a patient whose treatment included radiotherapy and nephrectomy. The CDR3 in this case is CATSRDQAGQRSYNEQFF. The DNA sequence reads TGTGCCACCAGCAGAGATCAGGCGGGCCAGAGATCCTACAATGAGCAGTTCTTC.